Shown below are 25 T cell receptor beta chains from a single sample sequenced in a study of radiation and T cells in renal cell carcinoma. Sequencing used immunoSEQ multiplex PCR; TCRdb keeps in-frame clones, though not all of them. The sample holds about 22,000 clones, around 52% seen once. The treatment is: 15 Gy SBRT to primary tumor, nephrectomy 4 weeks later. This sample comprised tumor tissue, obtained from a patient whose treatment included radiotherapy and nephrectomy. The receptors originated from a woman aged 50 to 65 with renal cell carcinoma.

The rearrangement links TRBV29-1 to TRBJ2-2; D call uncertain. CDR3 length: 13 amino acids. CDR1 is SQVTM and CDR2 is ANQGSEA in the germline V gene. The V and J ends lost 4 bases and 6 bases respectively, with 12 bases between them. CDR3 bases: TGCAGCGTTGCTCTCATTTTCCCCGGGGAGCTGTTTTTT. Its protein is CSVALIFPGELFF.

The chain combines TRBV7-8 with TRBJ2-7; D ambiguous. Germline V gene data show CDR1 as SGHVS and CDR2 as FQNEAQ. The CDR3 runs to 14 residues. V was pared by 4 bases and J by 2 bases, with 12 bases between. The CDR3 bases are TGTGCCAGCAGCTCGCAGAGCCTGACCTACGAGCAGTACTTC. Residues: CASSSQSLTYEQYF.

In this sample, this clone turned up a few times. Here the CDR3 reads CASSPLDRNEAFF. The CDR3 region has the DNA TGTGCCAGCTCACCACTAGACAGGAATGAAGCTTTCTTT. This chain joins TRBV18 and TRBJ1-1; D is perhaps TRBD1 (6 bases). Germline CDR1 reads KGHSH; CDR2 reads LQKENI. The CDR3 is 13 amino acids. The ends were cut back, 1 base at V and 7 bases at J, with 10 bases in the middle. The full variable domain, with the rest looked up from reference TRBV18 and TRBJ1-1, is NAGVMQNPRHLVRRRGQEARLRCSPMKGHSHVYWYRQLPEEGLKFMVYLQKENIIDESGMPKERFSAEFPKEGPSILRIQQVVRGDSAAYFCASSPLDRNEAFFGQGTRLTVV.

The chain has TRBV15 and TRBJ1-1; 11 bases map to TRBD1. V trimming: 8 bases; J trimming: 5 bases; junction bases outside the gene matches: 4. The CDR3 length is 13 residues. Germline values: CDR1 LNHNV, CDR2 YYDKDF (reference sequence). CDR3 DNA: TGTGCCACCCCCGGGACAGGGGGGACTGAAGCTTTCTTT. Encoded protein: CATPGTGGTEAFF.

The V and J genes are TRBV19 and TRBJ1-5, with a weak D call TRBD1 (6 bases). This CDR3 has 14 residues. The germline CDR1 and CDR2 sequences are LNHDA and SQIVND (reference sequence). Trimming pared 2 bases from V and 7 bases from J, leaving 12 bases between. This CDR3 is CASSIQGTAQPQHF. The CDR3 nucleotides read TGTGCCAGTAGTATACAGGGGACGGCCCAGCCCCAGCATTTT.

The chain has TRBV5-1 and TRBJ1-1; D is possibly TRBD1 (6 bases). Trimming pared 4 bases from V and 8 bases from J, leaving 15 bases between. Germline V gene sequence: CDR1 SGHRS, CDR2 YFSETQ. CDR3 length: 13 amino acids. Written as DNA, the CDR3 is TGCGCCAGCAGCCCCCCTGGAAGGGGGGAAGCTTTCTTT. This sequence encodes CASSPPGRGEAFF.

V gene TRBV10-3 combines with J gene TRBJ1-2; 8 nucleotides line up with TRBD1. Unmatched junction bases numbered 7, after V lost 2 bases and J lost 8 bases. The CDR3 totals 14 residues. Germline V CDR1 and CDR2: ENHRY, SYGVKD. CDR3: CAISETQGAMGYTF. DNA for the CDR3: TGTGCCATCAGTGAGACTCAGGGGGCTATGGGCTACACCTTC.

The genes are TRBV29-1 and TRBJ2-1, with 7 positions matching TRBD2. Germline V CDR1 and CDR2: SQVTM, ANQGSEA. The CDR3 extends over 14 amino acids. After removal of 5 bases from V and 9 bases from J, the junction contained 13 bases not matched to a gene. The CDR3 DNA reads TGCAGCGTTCAATTCAGGGTTCCGGGGGGTGAGCAGTTCTTC. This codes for CSVQFRVPGGEQFF.

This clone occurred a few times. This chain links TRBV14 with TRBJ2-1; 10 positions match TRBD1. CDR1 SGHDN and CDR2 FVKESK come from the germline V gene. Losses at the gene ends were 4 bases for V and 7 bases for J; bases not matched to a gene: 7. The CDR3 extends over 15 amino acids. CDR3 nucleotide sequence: TGTGCCAGCAGCCGGTTCCGGGACAGGGGAAATGAGCAGTTCTTC. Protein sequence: CASSRFRDRGNEQFF.

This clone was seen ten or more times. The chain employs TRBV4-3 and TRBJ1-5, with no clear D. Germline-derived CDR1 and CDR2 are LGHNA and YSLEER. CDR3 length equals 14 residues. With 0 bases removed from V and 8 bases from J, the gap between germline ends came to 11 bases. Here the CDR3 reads CASSQDTLTEPQHF. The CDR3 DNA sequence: TGCGCCAGCAGCCAAGATACTTTAACGGAGCCCCAGCATTTT.

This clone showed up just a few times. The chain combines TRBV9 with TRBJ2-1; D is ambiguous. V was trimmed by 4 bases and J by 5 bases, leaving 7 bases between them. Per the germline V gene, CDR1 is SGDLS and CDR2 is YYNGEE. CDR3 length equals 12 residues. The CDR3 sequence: CASSPADNEQFF. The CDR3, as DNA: TGTGCCAGCAGCCCCGCAGACAATGAGCAGTTCTTC.

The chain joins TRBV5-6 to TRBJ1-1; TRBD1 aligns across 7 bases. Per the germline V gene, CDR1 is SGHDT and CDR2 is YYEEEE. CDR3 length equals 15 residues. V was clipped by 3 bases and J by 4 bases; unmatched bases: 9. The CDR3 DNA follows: TGTGCCAGCAGCTCCCTTGCGGCAGGGGGCACTGAAGCTTTCTTT. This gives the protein CASSSLAAGGTEAFF.

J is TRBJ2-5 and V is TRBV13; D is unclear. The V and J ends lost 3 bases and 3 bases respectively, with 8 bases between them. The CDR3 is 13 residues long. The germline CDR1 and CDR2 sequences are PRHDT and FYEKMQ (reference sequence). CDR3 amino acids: CASSFPGKETQYF. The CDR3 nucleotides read TGTGCCAGCAGCTTCCCAGGAAAAGAGACCCAGTACTTC.

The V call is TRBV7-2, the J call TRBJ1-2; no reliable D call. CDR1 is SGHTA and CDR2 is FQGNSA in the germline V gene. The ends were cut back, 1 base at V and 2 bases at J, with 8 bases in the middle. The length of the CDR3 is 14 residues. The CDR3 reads CASSLGFDNYGYTF. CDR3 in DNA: TGTGCCAGCAGCTTAGGGTTTGACAACTATGGCTACACCTTC.

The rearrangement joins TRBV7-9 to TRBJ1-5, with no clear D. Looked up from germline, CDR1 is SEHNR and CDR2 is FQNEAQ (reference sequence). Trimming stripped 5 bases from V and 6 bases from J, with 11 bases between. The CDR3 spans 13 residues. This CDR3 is CASSDVLGQPQHF. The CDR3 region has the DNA TGTGCCAGCAGCGATGTACTAGGTCAGCCCCAGCATTTT.

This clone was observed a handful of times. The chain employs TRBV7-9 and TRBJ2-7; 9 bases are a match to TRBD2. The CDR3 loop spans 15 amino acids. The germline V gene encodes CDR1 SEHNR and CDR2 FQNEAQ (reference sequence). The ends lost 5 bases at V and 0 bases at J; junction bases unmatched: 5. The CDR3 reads CASSRGGVDSYEQYF. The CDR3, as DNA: TGTGCCAGCAGCCGCGGGGGGGTGGACTCCTACGAGCAGTACTTC.

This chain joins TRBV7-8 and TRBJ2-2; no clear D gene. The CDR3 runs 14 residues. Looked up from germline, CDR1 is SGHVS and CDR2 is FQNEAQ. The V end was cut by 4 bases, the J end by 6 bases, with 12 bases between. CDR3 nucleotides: TGTGCCAGCAGCTACCTTGGTGGGGCCGGGGAGCTGTTTTTT. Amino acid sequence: CASSYLGGAGELFF.

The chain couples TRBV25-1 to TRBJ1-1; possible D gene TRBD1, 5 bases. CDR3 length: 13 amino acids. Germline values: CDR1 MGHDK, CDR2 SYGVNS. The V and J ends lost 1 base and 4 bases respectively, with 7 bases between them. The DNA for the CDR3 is TGTGCCAGCAGTGAATGGGGGGTCACTGAAGCTTTCTTT. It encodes CASSEWGVTEAFF. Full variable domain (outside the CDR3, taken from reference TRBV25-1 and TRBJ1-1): EADIYQTPRYLVIGTGKKITLECSQTMGHDKMYWYQQDPGMELHLIHYSYGVNSTEKGDLSSESTVSRIRTEHFPLTLESARPSHTSQYLCASSEWGVTEAFFGQGTRLTVV.

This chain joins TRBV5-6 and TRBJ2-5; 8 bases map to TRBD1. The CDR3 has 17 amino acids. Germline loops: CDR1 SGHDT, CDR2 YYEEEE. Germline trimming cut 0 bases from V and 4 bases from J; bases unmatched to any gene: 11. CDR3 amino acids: CASSLGDRWFDGETQYF. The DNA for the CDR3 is TGTGCCAGCAGCTTGGGGGACAGGTGGTTCGATGGAGAGACCCAGTACTTC.

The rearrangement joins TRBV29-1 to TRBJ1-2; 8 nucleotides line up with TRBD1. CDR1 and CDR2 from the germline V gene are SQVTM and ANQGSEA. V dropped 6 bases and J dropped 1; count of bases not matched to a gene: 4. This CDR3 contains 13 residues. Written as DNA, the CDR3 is TGCAGCGTCGGACAGGGCCTTAACTATGGCTACACCTTC. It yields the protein CSVGQGLNYGYTF.

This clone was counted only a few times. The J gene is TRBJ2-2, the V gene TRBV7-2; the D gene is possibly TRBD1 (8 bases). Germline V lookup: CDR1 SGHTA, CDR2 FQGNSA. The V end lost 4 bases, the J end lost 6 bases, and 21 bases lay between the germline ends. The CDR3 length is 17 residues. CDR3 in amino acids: CASSWNRGGRKAGELFF. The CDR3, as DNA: TGTGCCAGCAGCTGGAACAGGGGGGGGCGTAAAGCCGGGGAGCTGTTTTTT.

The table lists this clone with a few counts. The CDR3 reads CASSPPGTGGRMNTEAFF. In DNA, the CDR3 is TGTGCCAGCTCACCGCCCGGGACAGGGGGCAGAATGAACACTGAAGCTTTCTTT. J is TRBJ1-1 and V is TRBV18; 12 nucleotides align to TRBD1. The CDR3 runs 18 residues. Germline CDR1 KGHSH, CDR2 LQKENI. Germline trimming cut 3 bases from V and 0 bases from J; bases unmatched to any gene: 8. The full variable domain, its missing parts supplied by reference TRBV18 and TRBJ1-1, is NAGVMQNPRHLVRRRGQEARLRCSPMKGHSHVYWYRQLPEEGLKFMVYLQKENIIDESGMPKERFSAEFPKEGPSILRIQQVVRGDSAAYFCASSPPGTGGRMNTEAFFGQGTRLTVV.

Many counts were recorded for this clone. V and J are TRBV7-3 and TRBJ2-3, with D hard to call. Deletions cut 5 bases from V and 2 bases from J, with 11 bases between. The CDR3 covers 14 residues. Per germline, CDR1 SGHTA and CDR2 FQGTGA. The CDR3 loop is CASSRSGSTDTQYF. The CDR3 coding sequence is TGTGCCAGCAGCCGATCCGGATCCACAGATACGCAGTATTTT.

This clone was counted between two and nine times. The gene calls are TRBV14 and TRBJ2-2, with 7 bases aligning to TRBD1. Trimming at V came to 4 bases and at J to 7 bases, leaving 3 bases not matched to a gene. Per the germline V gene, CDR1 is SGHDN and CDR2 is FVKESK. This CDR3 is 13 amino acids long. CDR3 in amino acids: CASSPQGIGELFF. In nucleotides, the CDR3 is TGTGCCAGCAGCCCACAGGGGATCGGGGAGCTGTTTTTT.

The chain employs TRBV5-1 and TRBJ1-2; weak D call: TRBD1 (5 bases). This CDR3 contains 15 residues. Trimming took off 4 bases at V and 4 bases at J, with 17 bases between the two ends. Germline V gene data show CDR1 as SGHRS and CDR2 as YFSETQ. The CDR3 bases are TGCGCCAGCAGCCCCGGGGGGGGGACTGGCTATGGCTACACCTTC. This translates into CASSPGGGTGYGYTF.